The rows below give T cell receptor beta chains drawn from one sample of a study of CD8+CD57+ T cells in acquired aplastic anemia. TCRdb recomputed calls from the reads with MiXCR, one row per CDR3 protein. Seen here are some 140,000 distinct CDR3 sequences, around two fifths observed once, and the top ten hold roughly 8.4%. What was sequenced was sorted CD4+, CD8+, or CD8+CD57+ T cells (not recorded which) from PBMCs. The receptors were sampled from a human donor in good health, serving as a control. The CDR3 runs from the conserved cysteine through the conserved F or W. D genes are given only for firm matches. The size field is filled for only some rows; it gives once, few, many or a size class.

15,TRBJ2-2,TRBV24-1,-,-,TGTGCCACCAGTGACCGGGACGGGAACACCGGGGAGCTGTTTTTT,CATSDRDGNTGELFF
15,TRBJ2-3,TRBV7-6,-,many,TGTGCCAGCAGCTCAGGACTGGGGGCTAGGGGGACGCAGTATTTT,CASSSGLGARGTQYF
16,TRBJ1-4,TRBV11-2,TRBD1,many,TGTGCCAGCAGCTGGACAGGGGGCTTAACTAATGAAAAACTGTTTTTT,CASSWTGGLTNEKLFF
13,TRBJ1-1,TRBV29-1,-,-,TGCAGCGCTGGGGATAGGTGGAACACTGAAGCTTTCTTT,CSAGDRWNTEAFF
15,TRBJ2-1,TRBV14,-,many,TGTGCCAGCACCCCTCTCCCGGGGGTAGCGGTCGAGCAGTTCTTC,CASTPLPGVAVEQFF
16,TRBJ2-5,TRBV20-1,TRBD2,few,TGCAGTGCTAGATGGGTAGCGGGAGCGGGGCAAGAGACCCAGTACTTC,CSARWVAGAGQETQYF
12,TRBJ1-4,TRBV29-1,-,many,TGCAGCGTTGGAGGGTTTAGTGAAAAACTGTTTTTT,CSVGGFSEKLFF
14,TRBJ1-2,TRBV9,-,many,TGTGCCAGCAGCGGGCCTCCCGCTAACTATGGCTACACCTTC,CASSGPPANYGYTF
13,TRBJ2-7,TRBV7-2,TRBD2,-,TGTGCCAGCAGCTGGGGGGGATCTTCCGAGCAGTACTTC,CASSWGGSSEQYF
18,TRBJ2-1,TRBV12-5,-,-,TGTGCTAGTGGTTTGGGATCGGGTTCTACTAGCTCCTACAATGAGCAGTTCTTC,CASGLGSGSTSSYNEQFF
14,TRBJ1-5,TRBV20-1,TRBD1,-,TGCAGTGCCGTGGGAACAGGGGGTGGACAGCCCCAGCATTTT,CSAVGTGGGQPQHF
13,TRBJ1-2,TRBV12-5,-,many,TGTGCTAGTGGTCTCGGGCAGGGCAGCGGCTACACCTTC,CASGLGQGSGYTF
17,TRBJ1-5,TRBV19,-,-,TGTGCCAGTAGTATACCCCTCTCGGGGGTTAGCAATCGGCCCCAGCATTTT,CASSIPLSGVSNRPQHF
17,TRBJ2-1,TRBV20-1,TRBD2,many,TGCAGTGCTAGAGTTTGGATAAGTTTAGCGGGAAGTTTTGAGCAGTTCTTC,CSARVWISLAGSFEQFF
12,TRBJ2-2,TRBV2,-,many,TGTGCCAGCAGGAACATAGCCGGGGAGCTGTTTTTT,CASRNIAGELFF
12,TRBJ1-2,TRBV20-1,-,-,TGCAGTGCTAGAGCCCTGCCAGTCGGCTACACCTTC,CSARALPVGYTF
12,TRBJ2-2,TRBV7-2,-,many,TGTGCCAGCACCCCGGGAACCGGGGAGCTGTTTTTT,CASTPGTGELFF
12,TRBJ1-1,TRBV30,-,-,TGTGCCTGGAATGGAGTTAACACTGAAGCTTTCTTT,CAWNGVNTEAFF
14,TRBJ2-5,TRBV5-1,-,many,TGCGCCAGCAGCTTGGAGGTTAGACAAGAGACCCAGTACTTC,CASSLEVRQETQYF
15,TRBJ1-2,TRBV9,TRBD1,many,TGTGCCAGCAGCCCCGCCCCGGGACAGGGAGGAGGCTACACCTTC,CASSPAPGQGGGYTF
13,TRBJ2-7,TRBV4-3,-,-,TGCGCCAGCAGCCAAGATCCGGGGTTCGAGCAGTACTTC,CASSQDPGFEQYF
14,TRBJ1-2,TRBV10-3,-,-,TGTGCCATCACCTTGGACAGTTCTAACTATGGCTACACCTTC,CAITLDSSNYGYTF
17,TRBJ1-5,TRBV9,-,-,TGTGCCAGCAGCGTACTATCCAGGGGATATAGCAATCAGCCCCAGCATTTT,CASSVLSRGYSNQPQHF
12,TRBJ2-5,TRBV2,-,-,TGTGCCAGCATGGCTAGCCAAGAGACCCAGTACTTC,CASMASQETQYF
14,TRBJ1-1,TRBV3-1,TRBD1,few,TGTGCCAGCACCCGGACAGGGGTAAGTTCTGAAGCTTTCTTT,CASTRTGVSSEAFF
16,TRBJ2-5,TRBV25-1,-,-,TGTGCCAGCACCCCACGAGGGGGGAACGATCAAGAGACCCAGTACTTC,CASTPRGGNDQETQYF
15,TRBJ2-6,TRBV20-1,-,many,TGCAGTGCCCCCTCTAGGGTTTCTGGGGCCAACGTCCTGACTTTC,CSAPSRVSGANVLTF
14,TRBJ2-5,TRBV25-1,TRBD2,-,TGTGCCAGCAGTGGCACGGGAGGGCGAGAGACCCAGTACTTC,CASSGTGGRETQYF
12,TRBJ1-1,TRBV10-2,-,many,TGCGCCAGCTCCCCAGGTAACACTGAAGCTTTCTTT,CASSPGNTEAFF
16,TRBJ2-1,TRBV11-3,TRBD2,many,TGTGCCAGCAGCTTGAGGGCGGGAGGTACCTACAATGAGCAGTTCTTC,CASSLRAGGTYNEQFF
13,TRBJ2-7,TRBV9,-,many,TGTGCCAGCAGCGTAGATGTACAACGGGAGCAGTACTTC,CASSVDVQREQYF
15,TRBJ2-4,TRBV3-1,-,-,TGTGCCAGCAGCCCCTCACTAGTTACCAAAAACATTCAGTACTTC,CASSPSLVTKNIQYF
14,TRBJ2-7,TRBV20-1,TRBD1,-,TGCAGTGCTAGTCTCCCGGACAGGGACGGCGAGCAGTACTTC,CSASLPDRDGEQYF
16,TRBJ1-2,TRBV6-6,-,many,TGTGCCAGCAGTTACTCATCGGTTACCCTTCCGGATGGCTACACCTTC,CASSYSSVTLPDGYTF
15,TRBJ2-1,TRBV5-1,TRBD2,-,TGCGCCAGCAGCTTGGAGGGACTAGCTCCCGATGAGCAGTTCTTC,CASSLEGLAPDEQFF
13,TRBJ2-2,TRBV6-2/TRBV6-3,-,few,TGTGCCAGCAGTACCCTCTTGTCCGGGGAGCTGTTTTTT,CASSTLLSGELFF
14,TRBJ2-5,TRBV2,-,few,TGTGCCAGCAGTGAGGTGGACTACCAAGAGACCCAGTACTTC,CASSEVDYQETQYF
16,TRBJ2-7,TRBV14,TRBD1,many,TGTGCCAGCAGCCCCCTGGACAGGAGAAGCTCCTACGAGCAGTACTTC,CASSPLDRRSSYEQYF
14,TRBJ2-1,TRBV10-1,TRBD2,-,TGCGCCAGCAGCCAGGGACCGGGAGGTAATGAGCAGTTCTTC,CASSQGPGGNEQFF